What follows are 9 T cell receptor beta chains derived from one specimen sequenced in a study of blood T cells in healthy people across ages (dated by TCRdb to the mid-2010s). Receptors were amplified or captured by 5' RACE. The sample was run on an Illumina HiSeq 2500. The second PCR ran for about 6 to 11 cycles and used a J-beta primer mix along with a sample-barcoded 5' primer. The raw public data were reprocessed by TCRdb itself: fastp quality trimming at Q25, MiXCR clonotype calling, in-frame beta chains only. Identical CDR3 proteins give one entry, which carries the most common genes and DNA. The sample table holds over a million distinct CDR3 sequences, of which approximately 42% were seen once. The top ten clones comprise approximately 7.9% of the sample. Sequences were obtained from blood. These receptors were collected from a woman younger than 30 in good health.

CDR3: CASSFDRGDEAETQYF. The CDR3 DNA is TGCGCCAGCAGCTTCGACAGGGGAGATGAGGCGGAGACCCAGTACTTC. V is TRBV5-1 and J is TRBJ2-7, with 8 bases identical to TRBD1. The J call could be wrong; TRBJ2-5 is a better fit for the DNA end. The length of the CDR3 is 16 residues. Per germline, CDR1 SGHRS and CDR2 YFSETQ.

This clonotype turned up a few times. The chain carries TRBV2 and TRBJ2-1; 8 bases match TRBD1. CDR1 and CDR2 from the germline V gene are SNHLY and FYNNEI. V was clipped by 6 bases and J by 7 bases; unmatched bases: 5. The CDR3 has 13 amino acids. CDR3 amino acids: CASRKRTGNEQFF. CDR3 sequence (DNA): TGTGCCAGCAGGAAAAGGACAGGGAATGAGCAGTTCTTC. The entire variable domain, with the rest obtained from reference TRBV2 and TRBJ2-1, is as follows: EPEVTQTPSHQVTQMGQEVILRCVPISNHLYFYWYRQILGQKVEFLVSFYNNEISEKSEIFDDQFSVERPDGSNFTLKIRSTKLEDSAMYFCASRKRTGNEQFFGPGTRLTVL.

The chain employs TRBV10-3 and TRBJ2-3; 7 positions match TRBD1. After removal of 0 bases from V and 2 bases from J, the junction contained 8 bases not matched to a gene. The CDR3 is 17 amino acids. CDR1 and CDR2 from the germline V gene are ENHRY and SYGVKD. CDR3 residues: CAISESKGAGYTDTQYF. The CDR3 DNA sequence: TGTGCCATCAGTGAGTCGAAGGGGGCAGGCTACACAGATACGCAGTATTTT.

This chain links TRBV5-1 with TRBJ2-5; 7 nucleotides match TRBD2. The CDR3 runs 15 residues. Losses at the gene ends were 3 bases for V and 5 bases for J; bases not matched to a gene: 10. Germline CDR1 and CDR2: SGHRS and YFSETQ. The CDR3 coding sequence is TGCGCCAGCAGCTGGCAAGGTCAGGGAGGGGAGACCCAGTACTTC. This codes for CASSWQGQGGETQYF.

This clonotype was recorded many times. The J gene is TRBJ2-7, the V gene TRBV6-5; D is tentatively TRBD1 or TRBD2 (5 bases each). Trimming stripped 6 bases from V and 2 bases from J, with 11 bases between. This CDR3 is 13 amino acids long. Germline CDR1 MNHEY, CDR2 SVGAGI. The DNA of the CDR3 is TGTGCCAGCAGCTCCGGGACCACCTACGAGCAGTACTTC. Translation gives CASSSGTTYEQYF.

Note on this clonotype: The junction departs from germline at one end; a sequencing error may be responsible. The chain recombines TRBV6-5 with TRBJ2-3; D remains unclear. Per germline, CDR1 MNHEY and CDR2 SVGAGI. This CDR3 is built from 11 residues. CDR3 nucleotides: TGTGCCGGCAGTTACGAGAGGACGGAGTATTTT. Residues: CAGSYERTEYF.

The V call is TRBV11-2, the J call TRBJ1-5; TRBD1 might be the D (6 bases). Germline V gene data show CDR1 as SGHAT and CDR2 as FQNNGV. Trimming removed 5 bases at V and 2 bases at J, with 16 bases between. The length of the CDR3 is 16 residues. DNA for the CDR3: TGTGCCAGCAGCCCTATCGCAGGGGCGGGCAATCAGCCCCAGCATTTT. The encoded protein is CASSPIAGAGNQPQHF.

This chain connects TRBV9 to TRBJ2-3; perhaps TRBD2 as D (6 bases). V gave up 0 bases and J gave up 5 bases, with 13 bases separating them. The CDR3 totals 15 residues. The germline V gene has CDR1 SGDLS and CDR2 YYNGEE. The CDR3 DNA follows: TGTGCCAGCAGCGTAGCTGGCGGGACTGTAGATACGCAGTATTTT. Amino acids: CASSVAGGTVDTQYF.

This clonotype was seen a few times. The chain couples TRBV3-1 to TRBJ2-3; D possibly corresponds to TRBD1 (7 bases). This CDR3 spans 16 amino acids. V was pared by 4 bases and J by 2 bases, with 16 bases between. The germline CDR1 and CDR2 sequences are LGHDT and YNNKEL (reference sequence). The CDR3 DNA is TGTGCCAGCAGCCGCCTTGGAGGGGGCTCCACAGATACGCAGTATTTT. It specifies CASSRLGGGSTDTQYF.